This T cell receptor beta chain is from a study of regulatory T cells in long-lasting Graves disease. With regard to this clonotype: The antigen is unknown.

Whole-study findings and limits: Those with persistent Graves' had less TCR diversity than newly diagnosed patients.

The CDR3 is 13 residues long. Arm-PCR of CDR3 regions with iRepertoire HTBI primers generated TCR beta libraries. Authors' methods: Throughout the samples, researchers identified around 65 TRBV and roughly 13 TRBJ segments. TCRdb itself ran the multiplex PCR reads through MiXCR, one entry per CDR3 protein. The V and J calls and clone size come from TCRdb's table, not from the authors' own analysis. This table holds 300,000 to 500,000 distinct CDR3 sequences, about 20% found once. Time point specified: persistent/refractory GD, antithyroid drugs over 5 years with positive TRAb. RNA from PBMCs was the source of the TCR library.

The TCR sequence derives from a female donor with Graves disease. The chain has TRBV12-3 or TRBV12-4 and TRBJ2-5; D is ambiguous. The closer fit of TRBJ2-1 to the DNA end suggests the J call may be wrong. The material sequenced was peripheral blood mononuclear cells (PBMCs), taken when the disease was refractory, from a patient treated with antithyroid drugs. The CDR3 protein is CASSFSIYNEQFF. For the CDR3, the DNA is TGTGCCAGCAGTTTCTCGATTTATAATGAGCAGTTCTTC.